Presented here are 28 T cell receptor beta chains from one specimen sequenced in a study of blood T cell repertoires in COVID-19. Profiled with immunoSEQ multiplex PCR; TCRdb holds only in-frame clones, not every one. Of some 220,000 clones in the sample, 65% to 90% were seen once. The sequenced material came from peripheral blood. The receptor source for this set is a man in his fifties or sixties with active or convalescent COVID-19.

V is TRBV27 and J is TRBJ2-7, with 7 bases matching TRBD1. The CDR3 runs 16 residues. Per germline, CDR1 MNHEY and CDR2 SMNVEV (reference sequence). The ends lost 2 bases at V and 5 bases at J; junction bases unmatched: 12. The CDR3 DNA follows: TGTGCCAGCAGTTTACTACCAGGACAGGTCTCGGACGAGCAGTACTTC. This encodes CASSLLPGQVSDEQYF.

The chain combines TRBV5-1 with TRBJ2-1; TRBD2 aligns across 8 bases. This CDR3 contains 14 residues. J gave up 10 bases and V 0 bases, and 6 bases lay outside the gene matches. CDR1 is SGHRS and CDR2 is YFSETQ in the germline V gene. This chain's CDR3 is CASSLEAGAYEQFF. CDR3 sequence (DNA): TGCGCCAGCAGCTTGGAAGCGGGGGCGTACGAGCAGTTCTTC. Full variable domain (missing parts from reference TRBV5-1 and TRBJ2-1): KAGVTQTPRYLIKTRGQQVTLSCSPISGHRSVSWYQQTPGQGLQFLFEYFSETQRNKGNFPGRFSGRQFSNSRSEMNVSTLELGDSALYLCASSLEAGAYEQFFGPGTRLTVL.

The V call is TRBV10-3, the J call TRBJ1-1; D remains ambiguous. The CDR3 extends over 14 amino acids. V dropped 0 bases and J dropped 8 bases, with 13 bases sitting between them. Germline lookup yields CDR1 ENHRY and CDR2 SYGVKD. In nucleotides, the CDR3 is TGTGCCATCAGTGAGTCGGCAAACCTAGCAGAAGCTTTCTTT. Residues: CAISESANLAEAFF.

The chain employs TRBV12-3 or TRBV12-4 and TRBJ1-1; D possibly corresponds to TRBD1 (5 bases). V was cut by 6 bases and J by 2 bases, with 10 bases left in between. The CDR3 spans 13 residues. This chain's CDR3 is CASSIRVNTEAFF. The CDR3, as DNA: TGTGCCAGCAGCATCAGGGTAAACACTGAAGCTTTCTTT.

The chain uses TRBV7-2 and TRBJ2-7, with D perhaps matching TRBD2 (5 bases). This CDR3 region has 15 residues. Germline V gene data show CDR1 as SGHTA and CDR2 as FQGNSA. V dropped 3 bases and J dropped 0 bases, with 12 bases sitting between them. The CDR3 spells CASSLILGSSYEQYF. Written as DNA, the CDR3 is TGTGCCAGCAGCTTGATCCTAGGGAGCTCCTACGAGCAGTACTTC.

A single count supports this clone. This chain connects TRBV19 to TRBJ2-2; TRBD2 matches 13 bases. CDR3 length: 16 amino acids. After removal of 7 bases from V and 0 bases from J, the junction contained 2 bases not matched to a gene. Germline V lookup: CDR1 LNHDA, CDR2 SQIVND (reference sequence). The CDR3 nucleotides read TGTGCCAGTACCGGGACTAGCGGGGCGAACACCGGGGAGCTGTTTTTT. Translating it yields CASTGTSGANTGELFF.

This clone was seen more than once but under ten times. This chain connects TRBV5-1 to TRBJ2-1; 14 bases line up with TRBD2. With V trimmed by 3 bases and J by 3 bases, 8 bases remained unmatched. From germline, CDR1 is SGHRS and CDR2 YFSETQ. The CDR3 runs to 18 residues. The CDR3 nucleotides read TGCGCCAGCAGCTCAGGGACTAGCGGGAGAAGACGCTACAATGAGCAGTTCTTC. Protein sequence: CASSSGTSGRRRYNEQFF.

This sequence joins TRBV20-1 and TRBJ2-1; 8 nucleotides align to TRBD2. Trimming removed 3 bases from V and 11 bases from J; junction bases left unmatched: 12. CDR1 DFQATT and CDR2 SNEGSKA come from the germline V gene (reference sequence). The CDR3 is 14 amino acids. The CDR3 region is CSASLAGGHRQQFF. The CDR3 coding sequence is TGCAGTGCTAGTCTCGCGGGGGGCCACCGGCAGCAGTTCTTC.

The chain has TRBV5-1 and TRBJ2-2, with 11 bases fitting TRBD2. Germline CDR1 is SGHRS and CDR2 is YFSETQ. J gave up 7 bases and V 0 bases, and 8 bases lay outside the gene matches. There are 17 residues in the CDR3. CDR3 sequence reads: CASSLDPSGGSFGELFF. CDR3 in DNA: TGCGCCAGCAGCTTGGACCCTAGCGGGGGGAGCTTCGGGGAGCTGTTTTTT.

The chain combines TRBV9 with TRBJ2-3; the D gene is possibly TRBD1 (6 bases). The V end was cut by 0 bases, the J end by 2 bases, with 19 bases between. This CDR3 contains 18 residues. CDR1 is SGDLS and CDR2 is YYNGEE in the germline V gene. The CDR3: CASSVEGDLALFTDTQYF. The DNA of the CDR3 is TGTGCCAGCAGCGTAGAGGGGGATTTAGCCCTCTTCACAGATACGCAGTATTTT.

This chain links TRBV7-2 with TRBJ1-5; 8 positions match TRBD1. The CDR3 is made up of 14 amino acids. The junction had 5 bases not matched to a gene; V was cut back by 5 bases and J by 5 bases. CDR1 and CDR2 (germline): SGHTA, FQGNSA. The CDR3 spells CASSGKTGDQPQHF. In DNA form, the CDR3 reads TGTGCCAGCAGCGGAAAGACAGGGGATCAGCCCCAGCATTTT. Filled out from reference TRBV7-2 and TRBJ1-5, the complete variable domain reads GAGVSQSPSNKVTEKGKDVELRCDPISGHTALYWYRQSLGQGLEFLIYFQGNSAPDKSGLPSDRFSAERTGGSVSTLTIQRTQQEDSAVYLCASSGKTGDQPQHFGDGTRLSIL.

This clone was seen many times. The V call is TRBV4-1, the J call TRBJ2-7; the D is unclear. The CDR3 has 15 amino acids. V gave up 0 bases and J gave up 3 bases, with 12 bases separating them. Germline loops: CDR1 MGHRA, CDR2 YSYEKL. This CDR3 is CASSQDSRQNYEQYF. CDR3 nucleotide sequence: TGCGCCAGCAGCCAAGATTCGCGGCAAAACTACGAGCAGTACTTC.

This chain joins TRBV7-9 and TRBJ2-5; TRBD1 matches 8 bases. Looked up from germline, CDR1 is SEHNR and CDR2 is FQNEAQ (reference sequence). Germline trimming cut 2 bases from V and 2 bases from J; bases unmatched to any gene: 4. The CDR3 extends over 15 amino acids. The CDR3 bases are TGTGCCAGCAGCTTACAGGGGGCTTGGCAAGAGACCCAGTACTTC. Amino acids: CASSLQGAWQETQYF.

The chain links TRBV7-9 to TRBJ1-1; the match to TRBD1 covers 8 bases. The CDR3 runs to 14 residues. The V gene's germline CDR1 is SEHNR and CDR2 FQNEAQ (reference sequence). V lost 5 bases and J lost 1; bases outside the gene matches: 3. Here the CDR3 DNA reads TGTGCCAGCAGCCCCCAGGGGGCGAACACTGAAGCTTTCTTT. Its protein product is CASSPQGANTEAFF.

The chain carries TRBV7-2 and TRBJ1-1; no reliable D call. The V end lost 1 base, the J end lost 3 bases, and 6 bases lay between the germline ends. CDR3 length equals 13 residues. CDR1 SGHTA and CDR2 FQGNSA come from the germline V gene. The CDR3, as DNA: TGTGCCAGCAGCTTAGGGGGAGACACTGAAGCTTTCTTT. This codes for CASSLGGDTEAFF.

The chain couples TRBV7-9 to TRBJ2-5, with 14 bases identical to TRBD2. CDR1 is SEHNR, CDR2 FQNEAQ, per germline (reference sequence). The CDR3 extends over 19 amino acids. Trimming cost V 3 bases and J 1 base; bases outside gene matches: 10. CDR3 residues: CASSLELGTSGGLQETQYF. CDR3 DNA sequence: TGTGCCAGCAGCTTGGAGCTCGGGACTAGCGGGGGCCTCCAAGAGACCCAGTACTTC.

V gene TRBV5-1 combines with J gene TRBJ2-5; 10 nucleotides align to TRBD1. Germline V gene sequence: CDR1 SGHRS, CDR2 YFSETQ. Germline trimming cut 0 bases from V and 2 bases from J; bases unmatched to any gene: 4. This CDR3 is 16 amino acids long. Here the CDR3 reads CASSLGTGGHQETQYF. CDR3 nucleotides: TGCGCCAGCAGCTTGGGGACAGGGGGGCATCAAGAGACCCAGTACTTC.

Of note for this clone: The same CDR3 can be traced to other DNA sequences in this sample. The chain has TRBV6-2 or TRBV6-3 and TRBJ1-1; 8 positions match TRBD1. The CDR3 spans 15 residues. With 2 bases clipped from V and 1 base from J, the junction kept 3 bases outside the gene matches. Germline V gene sequence: CDR1 MNHEY, CDR2 SVGEGT. DNA for the CDR3: TGTGCCAGCAGTTACCGCGGACAGGGGAACACTGAAGCTTTCTTT. Residues: CASSYRGQGNTEAFF.

The V and J genes are TRBV7-3 and TRBJ2-3; 8 nucleotides agree with TRBD2. Unmatched junction bases numbered 8, after V lost 4 bases and J lost 2 bases. The CDR3 has 16 residues. The germline V gene encodes CDR1 SGHTA and CDR2 FQGTGA. CDR3 protein: CASSSLAGPPTDTQYF. As DNA, the CDR3 is TGTGCCAGCAGCTCCCTAGCGGGCCCTCCCACAGATACGCAGTATTTT.

V and J are TRBV11-2 and TRBJ2-7; D is perhaps TRBD2 (6 bases). CDR3 length: 13 residues. Germline-derived CDR1 and CDR2 are SGHAT and FQNNGV. The V and J ends lost 1 base and 5 bases respectively, with 9 bases between them. Here the CDR3 reads CASSLGGGDEQYF. In DNA, the CDR3 is TGTGCCAGCAGCTTAGGAGGAGGGGACGAGCAGTACTTC.

This clone has more than one count but fewer than ten. This chain joins TRBV2 and TRBJ1-5, with 7 bases lining up with TRBD1. The junction had 7 bases not matched to a gene; V was cut back by 5 bases and J by 3 bases. CDR1 is SNHLY and CDR2 is FYNNEI in the germline V gene. There are 15 residues in the CDR3. The CDR3 region has the DNA TGTGCCAGCAGTATGCGGGGACAGCACAATCAGCCCCAGCATTTT. This gives the protein CASSMRGQHNQPQHF.

DNA of the CDR3: TGTGCCAGTAGTGTCGACAGGGGGACCGGGACTAGCGGGAGTCGGGGTCGGAATGAGCAGTTCTTC. This codes for CASSVDRGTGTSGSRGRNEQFF. The V call is TRBV19, the J call TRBJ2-1; 14 bases fit TRBD2. CDR1 is LNHDA, CDR2 SQIVND, per germline (reference sequence). The J segment lost 7 bases and the V segment lost 5 bases, leaving 25 bases of the junction unmatched. This CDR3 spans 22 amino acids. The variable domain in full, with the rest retrieved from reference TRBV19 and TRBJ2-1, is DGGITQSPKYLFRKEGQNVTLSCEQNLNHDAMYWYRQDPGQGLRLIYYSQIVNDFQKGDIAEGYSVSREKKESFPLTVTSAQKNPTAFYLCASSVDRGTGTSGSRGRNEQFFGPGTRLTVL.

V usage is TRBV28 and J usage is TRBJ1-1; the D gene is possibly TRBD1 (6 bases). The V end was cut by 3 bases, the J end by 1 base, with 12 bases between. The V gene's germline CDR1 is MDHEN and CDR2 SYDVKM. The CDR3 contains 15 residues. CDR3: CASSFKGGQNTEAFF. DNA of the CDR3: TGTGCCAGCAGTTTCAAGGGGGGGCAGAACACTGAAGCTTTCTTT.

The rearrangement joins TRBV30 to TRBJ2-3; D unclear. The CDR3 loop spans 13 amino acids. V was trimmed by 2 bases and J by 2 bases, leaving 8 bases between them. Germline assignment: CDR1 GTSNPN and CDR2 SVGIG (reference sequence). CDR3 amino acids: CAWSLAHTDTQYF. DNA for the CDR3: TGTGCCTGGAGTCTGGCACACACAGATACGCAGTATTTT.

This clone has just one count. The V call is TRBV19, the J call TRBJ1-6; D not resolved. The germline V gene has CDR1 LNHDA and CDR2 SQIVND (reference sequence). This CDR3 spans 12 amino acids. Trimming stripped 0 bases from V and 13 bases from J, with 7 bases between. The chain's CDR3 is CASSIEGRPLHF. The DNA of the CDR3 is TGTGCCAGTAGTATAGAAGGGAGGCCCCTCCACTTT.

Only a few counts were recorded for this clone. Here the CDR3 reads CASSQGDRTGELFF. Written as DNA, the CDR3 is TGCGCCAGCAGCCAAGGAGACAGAACCGGGGAGCTGTTTTTT. J is TRBJ2-2 and V is TRBV4-3, with a weak D call TRBD1 (5 bases). Per germline, CDR1 LGHNA and CDR2 YSLEER. This CDR3 spans 14 amino acids. V dropped 1 base and J dropped 5 bases, with 8 bases sitting between them.

The chain carries TRBV2 and TRBJ1-2, with D maybe TRBD1 (5 bases). The CDR3 sequence is 13 residues long. The germline V gene has CDR1 SNHLY and CDR2 FYNNEI. Trimming pared 3 bases from V and 6 bases from J, leaving 11 bases between. CDR3 sequence: CASSDAGRDGYTF. The CDR3 region has the DNA TGTGCCAGCAGTGACGCAGGGAGGGATGGCTACACCTTC.

The rearrangement links TRBV3-1 (or the pseudogene TRBV3-2) to TRBJ2-1; TRBD2 matches 9 bases. V lost 4 bases and J lost 0; bases outside the gene matches: 4. Germline loops: CDR1 LGHDT, CDR2 YNNKEL (reference sequence). The CDR3 extends over 16 amino acids. As DNA, the CDR3 is TGTGCCAGCAGCCCTTTTAGCGGGAGCTCCTACAATGAGCAGTTCTTC. It translates to CASSPFSGSSYNEQFF.